The clone carrying this T cell receptor (beta chain) came up many times. Antigen unknown. This could be a read error, since a much larger clone is one nucleotide away. The sample comes from a study of neurological immune-mediated disorders. Study-wide results and caveats: Among expanded clones, no CDR3 amino acid sequences were shared across subjects, a pattern suggesting private repertoires in all groups.

Trimming cost V 3 bases and J 5 bases, with 10 bases left between them. This CDR3 is 13 amino acids long. One entry per CDR3 protein results from TCRdb running MiXCR on the 5' RACE reads. The table includes roughly 60,000 distinct CDR3 sequences, about 3.5% detected once. This chain uses TRBV12-3 or TRBV12-4 with TRBJ1-2; no definite D call. The sequencing sample was made of PBMCs. The receptor was isolated from a woman aged 45-59 years with multiple sclerosis. The CDR3 DNA reads as TGTGCCAGCAGTTTGGAAATTCGTTATGGCTACACCTTC. This sequence encodes CASSLEIRYGYTF.